Below, 8 T cell receptor beta chains from the same sample are listed, as sequenced in a study of blood T cell repertoires in COVID-19. Produced via immunoSEQ multiplex PCR; TCRdb's table is partial and in-frame only. The sample carries 150,000 to 200,000 clones, more than 65% recorded once. Material: peripheral blood. Receptors were obtained from a man between 65 and 79 years old with active or convalescent COVID-19.

This chain joins TRBV3-1 (or the pseudogene TRBV3-2) and TRBJ2-1, with 12 nucleotides matching TRBD2. Germline CDR1 LGHDT, CDR2 YNNKEL (reference sequence). The CDR3 totals 17 residues. Trimming removed 1 base from V and 4 bases from J; junction bases left unmatched: 5. The CDR3 sequence is CASSQGPSGGAYNEQFF. In DNA, the CDR3 is TGTGCCAGCAGCCAAGGTCCTAGCGGGGGGGCGTACAATGAGCAGTTCTTC.

The rearrangement joins TRBV19 to TRBJ2-1; 8 bases are shared with TRBD1. CDR3 size: 16 residues. V lost 6 bases, J lost 2 bases, and 9 bases stayed unmatched. Germline V gives CDR1 LNHDA, CDR2 SQIVND (reference sequence). As DNA, the CDR3 is TGTGCCAGTAGACCTTCGGGACAGGACCCCTACAATGAGCAGTTCTTC. This sequence encodes CASRPSGQDPYNEQFF.

The V gene is TRBV24-1, the J gene TRBJ1-4; D gene unclear. Germline V gives CDR1 KGHDR, CDR2 SFDVKD. The CDR3 runs to 12 residues. The V gene lost 5 bases and the J gene lost 6 bases, with 6 bases spanning the gap. The CDR3 DNA reads TGTGCCACCAGTGGACAAGATGAAAAACTGTTTTTT. Its translation: CATSGQDEKLFF.

J is TRBJ2-1 and V is TRBV6-4, with 9 bases that match TRBD1. The CDR3 loop spans 16 amino acids. CDR1 MRHNA and CDR2 SNTAGT come from the germline V gene. V gave up 4 bases and J gave up 4 bases; unmatched junction bases: 8. The CDR3 sequence is CASSARLGQGYNEQFF. The CDR3 DNA is TGTGCCAGCAGTGCCCGATTAGGACAGGGGTACAATGAGCAGTTCTTC.

The rearrangement uses TRBV7-2 and TRBJ1-2; tentatively, D is TRBD1 (5 bases). V was trimmed by 5 bases and J by 4 bases, leaving 11 bases between them. The CDR3 has 13 residues. The V gene's germline CDR1 is SGHTA and CDR2 FQGNSA. The CDR3 region has the DNA TGTGCCAGCAGCCTCGGGACTAGCTATGGCTACACCTTC. Translated, it gives CASSLGTSYGYTF. The full variable domain, completed using reference TRBV7-2 and TRBJ1-2, is GAGVSQSPSNKVTEKGKDVELRCDPISGHTALYWYRQSLGQGLEFLIYFQGNSAPDKSGLPSDRFSAERTGGSVSTLTIQRTQQEDSAVYLCASSLGTSYGYTFGSGTRLTVV.

The rearrangement uses TRBV7-9 and TRBJ2-3; 10 bases fit TRBD2. After removal of 7 bases from V and 1 base from J, the junction contained 8 bases not matched to a gene. The CDR3 consists of 16 residues. The germline CDR1 and CDR2 sequences are SEHNR and FQNEAQ (reference sequence). The CDR3 DNA follows: TGTGCCAGCACCCGCCTTCTAGCGGGGGGCACAGATACGCAGTATTTT. Protein product: CASTRLLAGGTDTQYF. The whole variable domain, remainder taken from reference TRBV7-9 and TRBJ2-3, is DTGVSQNPRHKITKRGQNVTFRCDPISEHNRLYWYRQTLGQGPEFLTYFQNEAQLEKSRLLSDRFSAERPKGSFSTLEIQRTEQGDSAMYLCASTRLLAGGTDTQYFGPGTRLTVL.

The V call is TRBV7-2, the J call TRBJ2-7; the D gene is possibly TRBD2 (5 bases). Per germline, CDR1 SGHTA and CDR2 FQGNSA. V was shortened by 0 bases and J by 0 bases, with 12 bases between the two germline ends. The length of the CDR3 is 16 residues. CDR3 bases: TGTGCCAGCAGCTTAGCCCCCACAGCGGCCTCCTACGAGCAGTACTTC. Translation: CASSLAPTAASYEQYF. The complete variable domain, with remaining parts taken from reference TRBV7-2 and TRBJ2-7, reads GAGVSQSPSNKVTEKGKDVELRCDPISGHTALYWYRQSLGQGLEFLIYFQGNSAPDKSGLPSDRFSAERTGGSVSTLTIQRTQQEDSAVYLCASSLAPTAASYEQYFGPGTRLTVT.

This chain joins TRBV2 and TRBJ2-7, with TRBD2 identical over 12 bases. With 7 bases clipped from V and 1 base from J, the junction kept 8 bases outside the gene matches. Germline-derived CDR1 and CDR2 are SNHLY and FYNNEI. The CDR3 is 16 residues long. The CDR3 reads CASNLPTSGGSYEQYF. The CDR3 nucleotides are TGTGCCAGCAACCTCCCGACTAGCGGGGGATCCTACGAGCAGTACTTC.